A single sample gave rise to the 9 T cell receptor beta chains below, sequenced in a study of blood T cell repertoires in COVID-19. The table came from immunoSEQ multiplex PCR; TCRdb's copy has only in-frame clones and leaves some out. The sample comprises about 69,000 clones, just over 90% of which are singletons, and roughly 5% rests with the top ten. The material sequenced was peripheral blood. The source of these receptors is a woman younger than 35 with acute or convalescent COVID-19.

The chain couples TRBV4-3 to TRBJ2-6; D not resolved. Germline CDR1 and CDR2: LGHNA and YSLEER. V shed 0 bases and J shed 4 bases, with 10 bases lying between them. The CDR3 is 16 residues long. In DNA form, the CDR3 reads TGCGCCAGCAGCCAAGAAGGCGGAGTCGGGGCCAACGTCCTGACTTTC. Encoded protein: CASSQEGGVGANVLTF.

The V and J genes are TRBV7-6 and TRBJ2-6; D is uncertain. Trimming cost V 1 base and J 2 bases, with 9 bases left between them. The length of the CDR3 is 16 residues. Germline V lookup: CDR1 SGHVS, CDR2 FNYEAQ. In DNA, the CDR3 is TGTGCCAGCAGCTTAGTCTATACCCCTGGGGCCAACGTCCTGACTTTC. Its translation: CASSLVYTPGANVLTF.

J is TRBJ1-1 and V is TRBV6-5; 9 positions match TRBD1. Germline V gene data show CDR1 as MNHEY and CDR2 as SVGAGI. CDR3 length: 14 residues. The ends lost 3 bases at V and 6 bases at J; junction bases unmatched: 5. This CDR3 is CASSYSGQGAEAFF. DNA of the CDR3: TGTGCCAGCAGTTATTCGGGACAGGGCGCTGAAGCTTTCTTT.

This chain joins TRBV19 and TRBJ1-5, with D unclear. The germline gives CDR1 LNHDA, CDR2 SQIVND (reference sequence). This CDR3 comprises 14 residues. Trimming removed 4 bases at V and 2 bases at J, with 9 bases between. This CDR3 reads CASSNAGGNQPQHF. CDR3 nucleotides: TGTGCCAGTAGTAACGCCGGAGGCAATCAGCCCCAGCATTTT.

The gene calls are TRBV6-1 and TRBJ1-5, with 11 bases identical to TRBD1. Germline assignment: CDR1 MNHNS and CDR2 SASEGT. The CDR3 covers 15 residues. V shed 2 bases and J 5 bases; nucleotides not matched to a gene: 2. The CDR3 here is CASSEWGQGDQPQHF. The CDR3 region has the DNA TGTGCCAGCAGTGAATGGGGACAGGGGGATCAGCCCCAGCATTTT.

In this sample, this clone turned up once. This sequence joins TRBV10-3 and TRBJ1-6; 9 nucleotides align to TRBD1. Trimming took 6 bases from V and 5 from J; bases not matched to a gene: 5. The CDR3 runs 15 residues. CDR1 and CDR2 from the germline V gene are ENHRY and SYGVKD. Here the CDR3 DNA reads TGTGCCATCAGGGCCGGGACAGGGAATAATTCACCCCTCCACTTT. Translated, it gives CAIRAGTGNNSPLHF.

This chain uses TRBV28 with TRBJ1-1; 9 bases agree with TRBD1. Germline V CDR1 and CDR2: MDHEN, SYDVKM. The CDR3 length is 15 residues. Germline trimming cut 2 bases from V and 1 base from J; bases unmatched to any gene: 2. CDR3 region: CASSLRQGGNTEAFF. In DNA, the CDR3 is TGTGCCAGCAGTTTAAGACAGGGGGGGAACACTGAAGCTTTCTTT.

This sequence joins TRBV6-5 and TRBJ2-2; TRBD1 matches at 10 bases. V shed 6 bases, J shed 6 bases, and the junction held 7 bases outside the gene matches. Looked up from germline, CDR1 is MNHEY and CDR2 is SVGAGI. CDR3 length equals 15 residues. Here the CDR3 reads CASRGGTGEAGELFF. The CDR3 DNA sequence: TGTGCCAGCAGAGGAGGGACAGGGGAAGCCGGGGAGCTGTTTTTT.

CDR3 nucleotide sequence: TGTGCCAGCAGTACCGGGACTTTTGGGGGGGAGACCCAGTACTTC. It specifies CASSTGTFGGETQYF. The rearrangement joins TRBV6-6 to TRBJ2-5; weak D call: TRBD2 (6 bases). V shed 5 bases and J shed 5 bases, with 18 bases lying between them. Germline CDR1 reads MNHNY; CDR2 reads SVGAGI (reference sequence). The CDR3 consists of 15 residues.